These 27 T cell receptor beta chains originate from one sample sequenced in a study of tumor and adjacent non-tumor tissue in lung cancer listed by TCRdb under 2018. RNA was isolated from bulk, unsorted tissue, and RNA quality was assessed with a NanoDrop ND-1000 and an Agilent 2100. Distant non-tumor tissue taken more than 3 cm from the tumor edge was used as the normal lung sample. Library preparation was by multiplex PCR. Sequencer: Illumina HiSeq 2500. TCRbeta libraries were constructed through three rounds of nested PCR with primers (Table S4) according to protocols modified from ARM-PCR. Using fastp trimming at Q25 and MiXCR clonotype assembly, TCRdb reanalyzed the public sequencing data and kept in-frame beta chains. CDR3 protein sequences are deduplicated, and each keeps its most common genes and DNA. In this sample the table shows about 98,000 distinct CDR3 sequences, 80% of which occur a single time. The top ten constitute about 30% of the sample.

What was sequenced was distant non-tumor lung tissue. These TCRs come from a man aged 55 to 70 with small cell lung cancer.

Note on this clonotype: It may be a read error: a sequence one base away is much more abundant. This chain joins TRBV5-1 and TRBJ2-7, with TRBD2 matching 8 bases. The germline V gene encodes CDR1 SGHRS and CDR2 YFSETQ. V lost 5 bases, J lost 7 bases, and 11 bases stayed unmatched. CDR3 length: 14 amino acids. Here the CDR3 reads CASSPGLVGVEQYF. The DNA of the CDR3 is TGCGCCAGCAGTCCGGGACTAGTGGGAGTTGAGCAGTACTTC.

Concerning this clonotype: At one boundary the junction diverges from the germline segment, which might be a read error. The chain recombines TRBV4-1 with TRBJ2-1; 7 bases are shared with TRBD2. CDR3 length equals 16 residues. In germline, CDR1 is MGHRA, CDR2 YSYEKL. CDR3 nucleotides: TGCGCCAGCAGCCGAGACGCGGGAGCATCCTACAATGAGCAGCTCTTC. It yields the protein CASSRDAGASYNEQLF.

For this clonotype: An end of the junction does not agree with germline; a read error may underlie this. This chain joins TRBV6-5 and TRBJ2-7; weak D call: TRBD1 (5 bases). The CDR3 has 14 amino acids. The germline gives CDR1 MNHEY, CDR2 SVGAGI. The CDR3 DNA is TGTGCCGACAGTTTGAAAGCGAACACCTACGGGCAGTACTTC. Translation gives CADSLKANTYGQYF.

This clonotype was detected many times. In nucleotides, the CDR3 is TGCGCCAGCAGCTTCCACCACGGACTAGCGGGAGAGGGGACAGATACGCAGTATTTT. Residues: CASSFHHGLAGEGTDTQYF. The chain carries TRBV5-1 and TRBJ2-3; TRBD2 matches at 13 bases. CDR3 length: 19 residues. Germline trimming cut 2 bases from V and 3 bases from J; bases unmatched to any gene: 12. Germline values: CDR1 SGHRS, CDR2 YFSETQ.

A note on this clonotype: Because the CDR3 is missing its conserved closing phenylalanine or tryptophan, this is likely a read error. The gene calls are TRBV11-2 and TRBJ2-1, with 9 bases identical to TRBD2. Germline trimming cut 4 bases from V and 3 bases from J; bases unmatched to any gene: 16. Germline V gene data show CDR1 as SGHAT and CDR2 as FQNNGV. This CDR3 spans 19 amino acids. The CDR3 reads CASSSGGGISGSIYNEQFL. CDR3 coding DNA: TGTGCCAGCAGCTCCGGGGGGGGGATTAGCGGGAGTATCTACAATGAGCAGTTCCTC.

This clonotype was seen at least ten times. The gene calls are TRBV29-1 and TRBJ2-2; the D is unclear. Germline loops: CDR1 SQVTM, CDR2 ANQGSEA. Trimming removed 6 bases at V and 1 base at J, with 12 bases between. The CDR3 totals 14 residues. The CDR3 nucleotides are TGCAGCGTCGTTAGCAGCGTGAACACCGGGGAGCTGTTTTTT. This translates into CSVVSSVNTGELFF.

As concerns this clonotype: One junction end disagrees with the germline gene, perhaps due to a read error. The chain uses TRBV4-2 and TRBJ2-1, with D uncertain. The CDR3 sequence is 15 residues long. Germline lookup yields CDR1 LGHNA and CDR2 YNFKEQ. As DNA, the CDR3 is TGTGCCGGCAGCCAAGACTCGTCCAGGCGGCGCGAGCAGTTCTTC. Translated, it gives CAGSQDSSRRREQFF.

As for this clonotype: One junction end does not reproduce the germline sequence, and a read error may be involved. This sequence joins TRBV4-1 and TRBJ1-5; no reliable D call. This CDR3 contains 15 residues. Per the germline V gene, CDR1 is MGHRA and CDR2 is YSYEKL. The CDR3 here is CASSQEETSVRPQHF. The DNA for the CDR3 is TGCGCCAGCAGTCAAGAGGAAACAAGTGTTCGGCCCCAGCATTTT.

This chain connects TRBV11-2 to TRBJ2-1; D gene ambiguous. V was trimmed by 4 bases and J by 9 bases, leaving 16 bases between them. Germline CDR1 and CDR2: SGHAT and FQNNGV. This CDR3 is 14 amino acids long. In DNA, the CDR3 is TGTGCCAGCAGCTCAGAGTCACGGTTGGTTGAGCAGTTCTTC. It translates to CASSSESRLVEQFF.

This clonotype was observed once. The CDR3 loop reads CSVGTGQGIEQYF. The DNA for the CDR3 is TGCAGCGTTGGGACAGGTCAGGGAATCGAGCAGTACTTC. The J gene is TRBJ2-7, the V gene TRBV29-1, with 7 bases lining up with TRBD1. The germline V gene encodes CDR1 SQVTM and CDR2 ANQGSEA. V was pared by 4 bases and J by 6 bases, with 9 bases of the junction left unmatched. The CDR3 consists of 13 residues.

The chain employs TRBV29-1 and TRBJ2-5; 7 bases agree with TRBD1. CDR3 length: 13 residues. V lost 7 bases, J lost 5 bases, and 10 bases stayed unmatched. Germline V CDR1 and CDR2: SQVTM, ANQGSEA. The CDR3 spells CSGTGDAVETQYF. CDR3 DNA sequence: TGCAGCGGAACAGGGGACGCTGTGGAGACCCAGTACTTC.

The sample holds one count of this clonotype. The missing conserved phenylalanine or tryptophan at the end of this CDR3 makes a read error likely. V gene TRBV6-5 combines with J gene TRBJ1-2; weak D call: TRBD1 (6 bases). The CDR3 has 13 residues. Between the trimmed V and J ends, which lost 6 bases and 7 bases, there was a span of 15 bases. Looked up from germline, CDR1 is MNHEY and CDR2 is SVGAGI. DNA for the CDR3: TGTGCCAGCAGCGAATTAACAGGGATTGGCTACACCTAC. As protein: CASSELTGIGYTY.

This clonotype was counted a few times. V usage is TRBV19 and J usage is TRBJ2-3; the D call may be TRBD1 or TRBD2 (6 bases each). V lost 5 bases and J lost 10, with 22 bases in between. Germline CDR1 and CDR2: LNHDA and SQIVND (reference sequence). The CDR3 sequence is 15 residues long. CDR3 sequence reads: CASSSSKGGRDAQYF. In DNA form, the CDR3 reads TGTGCCAGTAGTTCCTCTAAGGGGGGCCGGGATGCGCAGTATTTT.

With regard to this clonotype: The CDR3 does not end in the conserved phenylalanine or tryptophan, so this is likely a read error. The chain links TRBV6-2 or TRBV6-3 to TRBJ2-7, with 8 bases aligning to TRBD1. Germline CDR1 reads MNHEY; CDR2 reads SVGEGT. The CDR3 has 15 amino acids. CDR3 amino acids: CVSSGPGDRLREQYS. CDR3 nucleotide sequence: TGTGTCAGCAGTGGTCCGGGGGACAGGCTGAGGGAGCAGTACTCC.

Note on this clonotype: Compared with germline, one end of the junction differs, possibly owing to a read error. The CDR3 loop is CTSRLGRTGYEKLFF. Written as DNA, the CDR3 is TGTACCAGCAGACTGGGTCGGACAGGCTATGAAAAACTGTTTTTT. The rearrangement links TRBV12-3 or TRBV12-4 to TRBJ1-4; 7 bases map to TRBD1. This CDR3 comprises 15 residues.

Notes on this clonotype: Germline is not matched at one junction end, which may reflect a read error. The chain employs TRBV7-9 and TRBJ2-5; 10 bases are a match to TRBD2. This CDR3 has 17 residues. In germline, CDR1 is SEHNR, CDR2 FQNEAQ (reference sequence). The CDR3 nucleotides are TGTGCGAGCAGCCCGGGACTAGCGTTTGCTGTGAAAGAGACCCAGTACTTC. It translates to CASSPGLAFAVKETQYF.

This clonotype was detected only once. One end of the junction fails to match germline, which may point to a read error. V usage is TRBV6-6 and J usage is TRBJ2-6; D is undetermined. There are 15 residues in the CDR3. The germline CDR1 and CDR2 sequences are MNHNY and SVGAGI (reference sequence). This CDR3 is CVSSVVLSGANVLTF. The CDR3 DNA is TGTGTCAGCAGTGTGGTTCTCTCGGGGGCCAACGTCCTGACTTTC.

Points on this clonotype: A junction end diverges from the germline sequence, so it may reflect a read error. The chain couples TRBV6-5 to TRBJ1-5; no clear D. Germline assignment: CDR1 MNHEY and CDR2 SVGAGI. The CDR3 runs to 12 residues. In nucleotides, the CDR3 is TGTACCAGCAGTCACTCCCACCAGCCTCAGCATTTT. Encoded protein: CTSSHSHQPQHF.

The chain couples TRBV12-3 or TRBV12-4 to TRBJ1-2; 7 bases are shared with TRBD1. This CDR3 has 14 residues. J was trimmed by 10 bases and V by 7 bases; bases with no gene match: 15. The CDR3 region has the DNA TGTGCCAGCACCGCGAGACAGGGTGCGGGTGACTACACCTTC. The encoded protein is CASTARQGAGDYTF.

To note about this clonotype: It is likely a read error, because the conserved phenylalanine at the end of the CDR3 is missing. The gene calls are TRBV5-4 and TRBJ2-1; D is unclear. This CDR3 has 17 amino acids. The germline V gene encodes CDR1 SGHNT and CDR2 YYREEE (reference sequence). CDR3 amino acids: CASSLDGASLTYNEQFI. CDR3 nucleotide sequence: TGTGCCAGTAGCTTGGATGGTGCGAGTCTCACCTACAATGAGCAGTTCATC.

The chain employs TRBV10-3 and TRBJ2-1; TRBD1 is a possible D gene (5 bases). Trimming left V 4 bases short and J 10 bases short, with 20 bases between. Germline loops: CDR1 ENHRY, CDR2 SYGVKD. The CDR3 totals 15 residues. The CDR3 reads CAISGSKLGVREQFF. CDR3 DNA: TGTGCCATCAGTGGGTCGAAATTAGGGGTTAGGGAGCAGTTCTTC.

This chain links TRBV11-2 with TRBJ2-1; D possibly matches TRBD1 or TRBD2 (5 bases each). CDR3 length equals 14 residues. From germline, CDR1 is SGHAT and CDR2 FQNNGV. The CDR3, as DNA: TGTCCTAGCCAGAAGCGGCAGGGCGACATTGAACAGTTCTTC. Its translation is CPSQKRQGDIEQFF. The full variable domain, rest sourced from reference TRBV11-2 and TRBJ2-1, is EAGVAQSPRYKIIEKRQSVAFWCNPISGHATLYWYQQILGQGPKLLIQFQNNGVVDDSQLPKDRFSAERLKGVDSTLKIQPAKLEDSAVYLCPSQKRQGDIEQFFGPGTRLTVL.

On this clonotype itself: A much bigger clone sits one base away, suggesting this may be a read error. The CDR3 region has the DNA TGTCCCAGCAGAGGGCACGATAATTCACCCCCCCACTTT. It translates to CPSRGHDNSPPHF. The chain recombines TRBV6-1 with TRBJ1-6; D unclear. This CDR3 is 13 amino acids long. Germline-derived CDR1 and CDR2 are MNHNS and SASEGT.

Points on this clonotype: The limits of the CDR3 on the DNA are not certain, so only TCRdb's listed CDR3 is given. V is TRBV29-1 and J is TRBJ1-1; the table's D gene call, TRBD1, was not cross checked with the DNA. From germline, CDR1 is SQVTM and CDR2 ANQGSEA. The CDR3 sequence runs 13 residues, both termini included. The CDR3: CSVARGSSTEAIF.

With respect to this clonotype: The CDR3 carries no conserved terminal phenylalanine or tryptophan, so it likely arises from a read error. This chain uses TRBV11-2 with TRBJ1-5; a weak D match, TRBD1 (5 bases). CDR1 is SGHAT and CDR2 is FQNNGV in the germline V gene. The CDR3 has 13 residues. In nucleotides, the CDR3 is TGTACCAGCAGCTTAGACAGAAATCAGCCCCAGCATTCT. Its translation is CTSSLDRNQPQHS.

Remarks on this clonotype: Likely a read error: the CDR3 ends without its conserved phenylalanine or tryptophan. This rearrangement joins TRBV4-1 to TRBJ2-2; TRBD2 matches 11 bases. The CDR3 length is 16 residues. Losses at the gene ends were 1 base for V and 4 bases for J; bases not matched to a gene: 2. Germline V gene data show CDR1 as MGHRA and CDR2 as YSYEKL. CDR3 bases: TGCGCCAGCAGCCAAGGACTAGCGGGAACCACCGGGGAGCTGTTTCTT. Amino acids: CASSQGLAGTTGELFL.

This clonotype was seen a handful of times. The final CDR3 position lacks the conserved phenylalanine or tryptophan, pointing to a likely read error. No DNA is shown, since the ends of the CDR3 on it are uncertain; the CDR3 is the one TCRdb lists. This chain connects TRBV4-2 to TRBJ2-2. CDR1 and CDR2 (germline): LGHNA, YNFKEQ. The CDR3 has 16 amino acids, counting both end residues. The CDR3 is CASSQDLRTNTGELLI.